The 18 T cell receptor beta chains reported below all come from one sample, sequenced in a study of T cell responses to AZD1222 COVID-19 vaccine. Using immunoSEQ multiplex PCR, the repertoire was profiled, and TCRdb retains in-frame clones only, with some absent. The sample has just under 75,000 clones, about three quarters seen once. This specimen was peripheral blood, taken 28 days after the second AZD1222 dose. These receptors all stem from an adult who received the AZD1222 COVID-19 vaccine.

The chain links TRBV18 to TRBJ2-3, with a possible D match to TRBD2 (6 bases). This CDR3 spans 13 amino acids. The germline V and J ends were trimmed by 6 bases and 3 bases, with 10 bases remaining between them. Germline assignment: CDR1 KGHSH and CDR2 LQKENI. The CDR3 DNA reads as TGTGCCAGCTCCCCAGGGACTACAGATACGCAGTATTTT. It specifies CASSPGTTDTQYF.

This chain links TRBV3-1 (or the pseudogene TRBV3-2) with TRBJ1-1; D ambiguous. CDR3 length: 14 amino acids. V lost 1 base to trimming and J lost 2 bases, with 8 bases between them. CDR1 is LGHDT and CDR2 is YNNKEL in the germline V gene (reference sequence). CDR3: CASSQVGINTEAFF. The CDR3 DNA is TGTGCCAGCAGCCAAGTTGGGATCAACACTGAAGCTTTCTTT.

The genes are TRBV6-5 and TRBJ2-7; TRBD2 agrees at 10 bases. The CDR3 loop spans 13 amino acids. The V gene end was trimmed by 6 bases and the J gene end by 6 bases; junction bases not matched to a gene: 5. CDR1 and CDR2 (germline): MNHEY, SVGAGI. The CDR3 nucleotides read TGTGCCAGCAGGGTACTAGCGGGGATCGAGCAGTACTTC. This encodes CASRVLAGIEQYF.

With regard to this clone: The junction does not match germline at one end; this may be a read error. The chain has TRBV28 and TRBJ2-7; D possibly corresponds to TRBD2 (6 bases). CDR3 size: 14 residues. Germline assignment: CDR1 MDHEN and CDR2 SYDVKM. CDR3 in DNA: TGTGCCAGCAGTTTATTTGTGGGAGGCCTTGGGGTTACGTTC. Its translation: CASSLFVGGLGVTF.

This chain links TRBV28 with TRBJ2-7, with D possibly matching TRBD2 (5 bases). Germline V gene sequence: CDR1 MDHEN, CDR2 SYDVKM. Trimming cost V 11 bases and J 0 bases, with 11 bases left between them. The CDR3 sequence is 12 residues long. The CDR3 here is CAGSQSSYEQYF. Here the CDR3 DNA reads TGTGCCGGGAGTCAGAGCTCCTACGAGCAGTACTTC.

V usage is TRBV2 and J usage is TRBJ2-1; 8 positions match TRBD1. This CDR3 is built from 13 residues. CDR1 and CDR2 (germline): SNHLY, FYNNEI. The V segment lost 6 bases and the J segment 10 bases; nucleotides outside the gene matches: 8. CDR3 nucleotides: TGTGCCAGCAGAGACGACAGGGGAGAGGAGCAGTTCTTC. This sequence encodes CASRDDRGEEQFF.

The chain uses TRBV9 and TRBJ2-2, with D perhaps TRBD1 (5 bases). CDR1 and CDR2 from the germline V gene are SGDLS and YYNGEE. Trimming removed 4 bases from V and 1 base from J, with 8 bases in between. CDR3 length: 14 residues. The CDR3 DNA follows: TGTGCCAGCAGCACAGGAGTGAACACCGGGGAGCTGTTTTTT. This sequence encodes CASSTGVNTGELFF.

This clone is a singleton in its sample. The chain combines TRBV19 with TRBJ2-2; 7 positions agree with TRBD2. V gave up 4 bases and J gave up 6 bases; unmatched junction bases: 5. Germline V gene data show CDR1 as LNHDA and CDR2 as SQIVND (reference sequence). The CDR3 has 14 amino acids. CDR3 region: CASSRRSGAGELFF. CDR3 sequence (DNA): TGTGCCAGTAGTAGACGGAGCGGGGCCGGGGAGCTGTTTTTT. Variable domain in full (rest from reference TRBV19 and TRBJ2-2): DGGITQSPKYLFRKEGQNVTLSCEQNLNHDAMYWYRQDPGQGLRLIYYSQIVNDFQKGDIAEGYSVSREKKESFPLTVTSAQKNPTAFYLCASSRRSGAGELFFGEGSRLTVL.

This chain connects TRBV15 to TRBJ1-6, with unresolved D. In germline, CDR1 is LNHNV, CDR2 YYDKDF (reference sequence). V lost 8 bases and J lost 0, with 5 bases in between. The CDR3 is made up of 13 amino acids. The CDR3: CATGSSYNSPLHF. In DNA, the CDR3 is TGTGCCACCGGGAGCTCCTATAATTCACCCCTCCACTTT.

This clone was counted a few times. The rearrangement uses TRBV14 and TRBJ2-1; D is possibly TRBD2 (6 bases). With 4 bases removed from V and 2 bases from J, the gap between germline ends came to 12 bases. CDR3 size: 15 residues. In germline, CDR1 is SGHDN, CDR2 FVKESK. The CDR3 DNA sequence: TGTGCCAGCAGCCCCGCGTGGGAGGCCTACAATGAGCAGTTCTTC. It codes for CASSPAWEAYNEQFF.

This chain uses TRBV24-1 with TRBJ1-2, with D possibly TRBD1 on 6 matching bases. Looked up from germline, CDR1 is KGHDR and CDR2 is SFDVKD. The CDR3 covers 18 residues. Trimming stripped 3 bases from V and 2 bases from J, with 21 bases between. CDR3 nucleotide sequence: TGTGCCACCAGTGATCCTACAGGGCCAATACGGGTCAACTATGGCTACACCTTC. Translated: CATSDPTGPIRVNYGYTF.

The chain joins TRBV7-9 to TRBJ2-7, with TRBD2 identical over 16 bases. The V gene's germline CDR1 is SEHNR and CDR2 FQNEAQ (reference sequence). The CDR3 length is 19 residues. Trimming removed 3 bases from V and 0 bases from J; junction bases left unmatched: 8. DNA for the CDR3: TGTGCCAGCAGCTTGGGACTAGCGGGAGGGCCTTCGAGCTCCTACGAGCAGTACTTC. It encodes CASSLGLAGGPSSSYEQYF.

The V call is TRBV2, the J call TRBJ1-1, with D perhaps matching TRBD1 (6 bases). Germline assignment: CDR1 SNHLY and CDR2 FYNNEI. The CDR3 spans 13 residues. V was shortened by 5 bases and J by 5 bases, with 12 bases between the two germline ends. As DNA, the CDR3 is TGTGCCAGCAGTAGACAGGAGCGGACTGAAGCTTTCTTT. It encodes CASSRQERTEAFF.

This clone was seen just once. The gene calls are TRBV27 and TRBJ2-3; no clear D gene. This CDR3 contains 17 residues. Between the trimmed V and J ends, which lost 5 bases and 0 bases, there was a span of 18 bases. Germline V gene sequence: CDR1 MNHEY, CDR2 SMNVEV (reference sequence). The DNA of the CDR3 is TGTGCCAGCAGTGCGGAGATCAGAAGACGGAGCACAGATACGCAGTATTTT. It specifies CASSAEIRRRSTDTQYF.

This clone came up once. The chain couples TRBV13 to TRBJ1-1, with 7 nucleotides matching TRBD1. The CDR3 length is 14 residues. Germline loops: CDR1 PRHDT, CDR2 FYEKMQ (reference sequence). Trimming at V came to 0 bases and at J to 6 bases, leaving 4 bases not matched to a gene. CDR3 DNA sequence: TGTGCCAGCAGCTTAGGAGGGGGCGGCGCTGAAGCTTTCTTT. Translated, it gives CASSLGGGGAEAFF.

The J gene is TRBJ2-5, the V gene TRBV27; the match to TRBD2 covers 10 bases. Germline CDR1 is MNHEY and CDR2 is SMNVEV (reference sequence). CDR3 length: 15 residues. V was clipped by 8 bases and J by 2 bases; unmatched bases: 8. The CDR3: CASLPIAGGQETQYF. The DNA for the CDR3 is TGTGCCAGCCTACCCATAGCGGGGGGACAAGAGACCCAGTACTTC.

The CDR3 protein is CASSLQGWSTDTQYF. DNA of the CDR3: TGTGCCAGCAGTTTACAGGGTTGGAGCACAGATACGCAGTATTTT. The chain is built from TRBV27 and TRBJ2-3; D perhaps matches TRBD1 (5 bases). CDR1 and CDR2 (germline): MNHEY, SMNVEV (reference sequence). V lost 2 bases and J lost 0, with 9 bases in between. The CDR3 covers 15 residues.

In this sample, this clone turned up a few times. The rearrangement links TRBV24-1 to TRBJ2-1, with 8 bases matching TRBD1. The CDR3 covers 15 residues. Germline CDR1 is KGHDR and CDR2 is SFDVKD. V trimming: 3 bases; J trimming: 4 bases; junction bases outside the gene matches: 4. In nucleotides, the CDR3 is TGTGCCACCAGTGATCCCGGACAGGGTTACAATGAGCAGTTCTTC. As protein: CATSDPGQGYNEQFF.